This T cell receptor (beta chain) was obtained from a study of blood T cell repertoires in COVID-19. Looking at the study overall: Donors in the United States, Italy and Spain gave samples during acute or convalescent COVID-19. T cells, B-cell-depleted T cells, or PBMCs provided the cDNA or gDNA that served as material.

Methods used by the authors: Estimation of nucleated cell counts relied on the amplification of reference gene primers. Generated by immunoSEQ multiplex PCR, the TCRdb table keeps only in-frame clones and is missing some. From that table come the V and J calls and clone size; the DNA was used to work out D and trimming. The sample consists of fewer than 200,000 clones, about three quarters of them appearing once. This CDR3 contains 14 residues. The germline CDR1 and CDR2 sequences are LNHDA and SQIVND (reference sequence). V dropped 6 bases and J dropped 1; count of bases not matched to a gene: 5. Material for sequencing was peripheral blood. The chain joins TRBV19 to TRBJ1-1; 7 bases align to TRBD1. This clonotype was sampled from a woman aged 65 to 85 with acute or convalescent COVID-19. The DNA for the CDR3 is TGTGCCAGTAGGCTACGACAGGGGAACACTGAAGCTTTCTTT. This sequence encodes CASRLRQGNTEAFF.